The 6 T cell receptor beta chains in this list originate from one sample, sequenced in a study of T cells in Graves' hyperthyroidism and ophthalmopathy. Amplification of TCR beta CDR3 regions used RNA as the template. The TCR CDR3 first-round RT-PCR relied on the HTBI primer set. MiXCR, run by TCRdb on the multiplex PCR reads, gives a single entry per CDR3 protein. This sample yields approximately 410,000 distinct CDR3 sequences, of which roughly 13% are seen a single time; about 5% belongs to the top ten. Sequenced input: blood. The source is a woman in her late teens or twenties with Graves' hyperthyroidism.

This clonotype was seen a few times. The chain has TRBV7-9 and TRBJ2-3; 12 bases align to TRBD2. The CDR3 is 17 residues long. CDR1 is SEHNR and CDR2 is FQNEAQ in the germline V gene (reference sequence). Germline trimming cut 3 bases from V and 4 bases from J; bases unmatched to any gene: 8. CDR3 bases: TGTGCCAGCAGCTTCCAGACTAGCGGGAGCGCAGCAGATACGCAGTATTTT. Translation: CASSFQTSGSAADTQYF.

For this clonotype: Germline is not matched at one junction end, which may reflect a read error. The J gene is TRBJ2-5, the V gene TRBV7-9, with D possibly called TRBD1 or TRBD2 (7 bases each). CDR1 is SEHNR and CDR2 is FQNEAQ in the germline V gene (reference sequence). The CDR3 is 16 amino acids. In DNA form, the CDR3 reads TGTGTCAGCACCAGGGGGTCGGCGGGAGTTGAGGAGACCCAGTACTTC. It translates to CVSTRGSAGVEETQYF.

Many counts were recorded for this clonotype. The chain combines TRBV28 with TRBJ1-5; the D is unclear. Trimming shortened V by 7 bases and J by 2 bases, and 18 bases separated the two germline ends. The CDR3 runs to 16 residues. The germline V gene encodes CDR1 MDHEN and CDR2 SYDVKM. The CDR3 here is CASTWALGMGNQPQHF. The CDR3 coding sequence is TGTGCCAGCACGTGGGCGCTGGGTATGGGCAATCAGCCCCAGCATTTT. Based on the CDR3 plus reference TRBV28 and TRBJ1-5, the full variable domain is DVKVTQSSRYLVKRTGEKVFLECVQDMDHENMFWYRQDPGLGLRLIYFSYDVKMKEKGDIPEGYSVSREKKERFSLILESASTNQTSMYLCASTWALGMGNQPQHFGDGTRLSIL.

This clonotype has only a few counts. The chain couples TRBV18 to TRBJ2-7; the D gene is possibly TRBD1 (6 bases). V was shortened by 6 bases and J by 3 bases, with 15 bases between the two germline ends. The CDR3 runs to 14 residues. The germline gives CDR1 KGHSH, CDR2 LQKENI. This CDR3 reads CASSPGKGGYEQYF. CDR3 bases: TGTGCCAGCTCCCCCGGTAAAGGGGGCTACGAGCAGTACTTC.

As for this clonotype: The conserved closing phenylalanine or tryptophan is absent in this CDR3, likely reflecting a read error. The V and J genes are TRBV4-3 and TRBJ2-7, with 12 bases that match TRBD2. Germline trimming cut 1 base from V and 3 bases from J; bases unmatched to any gene: 4. Per the germline V gene, CDR1 is LGHNA and CDR2 is YSLEER. The CDR3 consists of 16 residues. In nucleotides, the CDR3 is TGCGCCAGCAGCCAAGGGACTAGCGGGGATTACTACGAGCAGTACCTC. It yields the protein CASSQGTSGDYYEQYL.

Only a few counts were recorded for this clonotype. The gene calls are TRBV28 and TRBJ1-5; 7 bases fit TRBD1. The CDR3 loop spans 15 amino acids. After removal of 5 bases from V and 5 bases from J, the junction contained 9 bases not matched to a gene. CDR1 and CDR2 from the germline V gene are MDHEN and SYDVKM. CDR3 nucleotides: TGTGCCAGCAGTACGAGGGGGCTTGGGGATCAGCCCCAGCATTTT. Its translation: CASSTRGLGDQPQHF.